These 15 T cell receptor beta chains originate from one sample sequenced in a study of identical twins. TCRdb passed the 5' RACE reads through MiXCR, listing each CDR3 protein once. This sample has some 1,600,000 distinct CDR3 sequences, with more than 30% found just once. The sequenced sample consisted of cord blood. These receptors originate from a newborn girl in good health.

Ten or more counts support this clonotype. The chain combines TRBV27 with TRBJ2-7; 12 bases line up with TRBD2. Germline values: CDR1 MNHEY, CDR2 SMNVEV (reference sequence). V lost 6 bases to trimming and J lost 6 bases; unmatched junction nucleotides: 3. This CDR3 has 13 amino acids. The CDR3 spells CASRRTSGIEQYF. The CDR3 DNA reads TGTGCCAGCAGACGGACTAGCGGGATCGAGCAGTACTTC.

As to this clonotype: An end of the junction does not agree with germline; a read error may underlie this. The rearrangement joins TRBV20-1 to TRBJ2-5; 8 nucleotides line up with TRBD2. The J call could be wrong; TRBJ2-7 is a better fit for the DNA end. The CDR3 loop spans 14 amino acids. From germline, CDR1 is DFQATT and CDR2 SNEGSKA (reference sequence). The CDR3 is CGARAREGTYEQYF. The CDR3, as DNA: TGCGGTGCTAGGGCTCGGGAGGGGACCTACGAGCAGTACTTC.

The chain employs TRBV10-3 and TRBJ1-4; D unresolved. CDR1 is ENHRY and CDR2 is SYGVKD in the germline V gene. The CDR3 runs 13 residues. V was trimmed by 4 bases and J by 3 bases, leaving 6 bases between them. CDR3 nucleotide sequence: TGTGCCATCAGTGTGCGGTCTAATGAAAAACTGTTTTTT. As protein: CAISVRSNEKLFF.

The rearrangement uses TRBV5-1 and TRBJ1-2; TRBD1 matches at 7 bases. V lost 4 bases, J lost 1 base, and 4 bases stayed unmatched. This CDR3 is 14 amino acids long. Looked up from germline, CDR1 is SGHRS and CDR2 is YFSETQ. This chain's CDR3 is CASSMGQLNYGYTF. The DNA of the CDR3 is TGCGCCAGCAGCATGGGACAGCTTAACTATGGCTACACCTTC.

This clonotype was detected only a few times. The V call is TRBV7-9, the J call TRBJ1-2; D gene ambiguous. The CDR3 runs 14 residues. Trimming took off 2 bases at V and 1 base at J, with 8 bases between the two ends. Germline loops: CDR1 SEHNR, CDR2 FQNEAQ (reference sequence). Here the CDR3 DNA reads TGTGCCAGCAGCTTAAACAGCTATAACTATGGCTACACCTTC. Translating it yields CASSLNSYNYGYTF. The full variable domain, completed using reference TRBV7-9 and TRBJ1-2, is DTGVSQNPRHKITKRGQNVTFRCDPISEHNRLYWYRQTLGQGPEFLTYFQNEAQLEKSRLLSDRFSAERPKGSFSTLEIQRTEQGDSAMYLCASSLNSYNYGYTFGSGTRLTVV.

The rearrangement uses TRBV3-1 and TRBJ2-1; a possible D gene is TRBD2 (6 bases). Germline loops: CDR1 LGHDT, CDR2 YNNKEL (reference sequence). The ends were cut back, 0 bases at V and 4 bases at J, with 10 bases in the middle. The CDR3 contains 15 residues. The CDR3 is CASSQEIAVYNEQFF. DNA of the CDR3: TGTGCCAGCAGCCAAGAGATAGCGGTTTACAATGAGCAGTTCTTC.

The genes are TRBV6-9 and TRBJ2-2; 11 bases align to TRBD2. Germline CDR1 MNHGY, CDR2 SVAAGI. The CDR3 runs 19 residues. The V segment lost 0 bases and the J segment 4 bases; nucleotides outside the gene matches: 10. CDR3 nucleotide sequence: TGTGCCAGCAGTTATTCGAAACTAGCGGGAGTCGATGGCACCGGGGAGCTGTTTTTT. Translating it yields CASSYSKLAGVDGTGELFF.

The rearrangement uses TRBV5-1 and TRBJ2-7; D is possibly TRBD1 (5 bases). Trimming took 10 bases from V and 1 from J, leaving 21 bases between them. Germline lookup yields CDR1 SGHRS and CDR2 YFSETQ. The CDR3 runs 15 residues. The CDR3 sequence: CASRRLAQVSYEQYF. In DNA form, the CDR3 reads TGCGCCTCCCGAAGACTTGCACAGGTTTCCTACGAGCAGTACTTC.

A few counts support this clonotype. The chain joins TRBV27 to TRBJ1-2, with TRBD1 matching 9 bases. The trim removed 7 bases at V and 8 bases at J, leaving 11 bases unmatched. Germline values: CDR1 MNHEY, CDR2 SMNVEV (reference sequence). CDR3 length: 14 residues. The CDR3 DNA reads as TGTGCCAGCACCCCGGGGACAGGGAATAAAGGCTACACCTTC. Protein product: CASTPGTGNKGYTF.

The rearrangement uses TRBV11-2 and TRBJ2-5, with TRBD2 matching 9 bases. The CDR3 sequence is 15 residues long. CDR1 is SGHAT and CDR2 is FQNNGV in the germline V gene. J lost 3 bases, V lost 4 bases, and 6 bases had no gene match. The CDR3 sequence: CASSSFGLAKETQYF. CDR3 sequence (DNA): TGTGCCAGCAGCTCGTTTGGACTAGCGAAAGAGACCCAGTACTTC.

The chain combines TRBV6-2 or TRBV6-3 with TRBJ2-1, with 8 bases fitting TRBD2. The end of the DNA fits TRBJ2-7 better, so the J call may be wrong. CDR3 length equals 14 residues. CDR1 and CDR2 from the germline V gene are MNHEY and SVGEGT. In DNA, the CDR3 is TGTGCCAGCAGTCGGGAGGGCGGGTACAATGAGCAGTACTTC. This gives the protein CASSREGGYNEQYF.

This chain joins TRBV25-1 and TRBJ1-2, with 7 nucleotides matching TRBD1. With 2 bases clipped from V and 1 base from J, the junction kept 7 bases outside the gene matches. This CDR3 has 16 residues. Germline lookup yields CDR1 MGHDK and CDR2 SYGVNS. CDR3: CASSESPGGGNYGYTF. CDR3 nucleotide sequence: TGTGCCAGCAGTGAAAGCCCAGGGGGGGGTAACTATGGCTACACCTTC.

The chain carries TRBV20-1 and TRBJ2-1, with 14 nucleotides matching TRBD2. The CDR3 is 17 residues long. Germline V gene lookup returns CDR1 DFQATT and CDR2 SNEGSKA (reference sequence). With 3 bases clipped from V and 2 bases from J, the junction kept 6 bases outside the gene matches. The CDR3 reads CSARGTSGRKTYNEQFF. CDR3 coding DNA: TGCAGTGCTAGGGGGACTAGCGGGAGAAAAACCTACAATGAGCAGTTCTTC.

CDR3: CASSKAAFRRVCNQPQHF. DNA of the CDR3: TGTGCCAGCAGCAAAGCTGCTTTCAGGCGGGTATGCAATCAGCCCCAGCATTTT. The chain couples TRBV21-1 to TRBJ1-5. TRBV21-1 counts as a pseudogene. This CDR3 is 18 amino acids long.

This chain links TRBV7-8 with TRBJ1-4; the D gene is possibly TRBD1 (5 bases). V was trimmed by 3 bases and J by 7 bases, leaving 18 bases between them. Germline loops: CDR1 SGHVS, CDR2 FQNEAQ. CDR3 length: 16 amino acids. CDR3 protein: CASSFPPGRRTEKLFF. In DNA, the CDR3 is TGTGCCAGCAGCTTCCCTCCGGGACGGCGAACTGAAAAACTGTTTTTT.